The 30 T cell receptor beta chains reported below all come from one sample, sequenced in a study of PD-1 blockade in classical Hodgkin lymphoma. This table comes from immunoSEQ multiplex PCR, and its TCRdb copy is limited to in-frame clones, with some not included. The data contain about 94,000 clones, 89% of them singletons. Exposure to brentuximab vedotin varied, and each patient had relapsed following autologous stem cell transplantation. The sample here was peripheral blood mononuclear cells (PBMCs), taken before the second cycle of nivolumab. All receptors derive from a human donor with classical Hodgkin lymphoma.

The V call is TRBV7-2, the J call TRBJ2-7, with D hard to call. This CDR3 has 13 amino acids. Germline V CDR1 and CDR2: SGHTA, FQGNSA. V lost 4 bases, J lost 2 bases, and 9 bases lay in between. As DNA, the CDR3 is TGTGCCAGCAGCTGGGCCAGGACCTACGAGCAGTACTTC. It specifies CASSWARTYEQYF.

The rearrangement uses TRBV6-1 and TRBJ1-3; D unresolved. The germline V gene encodes CDR1 MNHNS and CDR2 SASEGT. The CDR3 sequence is 17 residues long. V lost 0 bases to trimming and J lost 4 bases, with 16 bases between them. DNA for the CDR3: TGTGCCAGCAGTGAAGCGCTTTCCCCCGGGTACGGAAACACCATATATTTT. This encodes CASSEALSPGYGNTIYF.

The V gene is TRBV6-5, the J gene TRBJ1-6, with 7 bases fitting TRBD1. The CDR3 has 14 amino acids. Germline V gene data show CDR1 as MNHEY and CDR2 as SVGAGI. After removal of 2 bases from V and 8 bases from J, the junction contained 3 bases not matched to a gene. The CDR3 coding sequence is TGTGCCAGCAGTTACGGGACAGACTATTCACCCCTCCACTTT. Amino acids: CASSYGTDYSPLHF.

This clone has a single count. V usage is TRBV28 and J usage is TRBJ2-4; 7 bases agree with TRBD1. Germline assignment: CDR1 MDHEN and CDR2 SYDVKM. CDR3 length: 15 amino acids. The V and J ends lost 3 bases and 5 bases, in that order; junction bases with no gene match: 7. The CDR3 coding sequence is TGTGCCAGCAGTTTCCCGACAGGGAAACAAAACATTCAGTACTTC. Encoded protein: CASSFPTGKQNIQYF.

This chain joins TRBV14 and TRBJ2-5, with 8 positions matching TRBD2. The V segment lost 3 bases and the J segment 5 bases; nucleotides outside the gene matches: 11. This CDR3 region has 16 residues. CDR1 is SGHDN, CDR2 FVKESK, per germline. CDR3: CASSQPRVAGTETQYF. In nucleotides, the CDR3 is TGTGCCAGCAGCCAGCCCCGAGTAGCGGGGACCGAGACCCAGTACTTC.

The CDR3 DNA sequence: TGTGCCAGCAGTATTATTATGGGACAAAACAATGAGCAGTTCTTC. Amino acids: CASSIIMGQNNEQFF. The chain joins TRBV6-6 to TRBJ2-1; a possible D gene is TRBD1 (6 bases). This CDR3 region has 15 residues. Germline values: CDR1 MNHNY, CDR2 SVGAGI (reference sequence). The V end was cut by 5 bases, the J end by 5 bases, with 16 bases between.

The gene calls are TRBV7-9 and TRBJ2-5; no reliable D call. The CDR3 extends over 14 amino acids. The germline V gene encodes CDR1 SEHNR and CDR2 FQNEAQ (reference sequence). The V and J ends lost 5 bases and 0 bases respectively, with 10 bases between them. CDR3 residues: CASSPQEHQETQYF. As DNA, the CDR3 is TGTGCCAGCAGCCCCCAAGAGCACCAAGAGACCCAGTACTTC.

The J gene is TRBJ1-5, the V gene TRBV5-1, with 7 bases identical to TRBD1. The germline CDR1 and CDR2 sequences are SGHRS and YFSETQ. This CDR3 spans 15 amino acids. J gave up 4 bases and V 0 bases, and 4 bases lay outside the gene matches. The CDR3 loop reads CASSLEGAGNQPQHF. In DNA form, the CDR3 reads TGCGCCAGCAGCTTGGAGGGGGCTGGAAATCAGCCCCAGCATTTT.

V and J are TRBV29-1 and TRBJ2-6; TRBD1 is a possible D gene (6 bases). The CDR3 totals 13 residues. Deletions cut 8 bases from V and 0 bases from J, with 8 bases between. Looked up from germline, CDR1 is SQVTM and CDR2 is ANQGSEA. CDR3 in DNA: TGCAGCACCAGGGGCTCTGGGGCCAACGTCCTGACTTTC. Translating gives CSTRGSGANVLTF.

The chain joins TRBV10-2 to TRBJ2-3, with D possibly TRBD2 on 6 matching bases. The CDR3 is 15 amino acids. Germline V gives CDR1 WSHSY, CDR2 SAAADI. Trimming removed 0 bases at V and 3 bases at J, with 10 bases between. This chain's CDR3 is CASSESWRDTDTQYF. In nucleotides, the CDR3 is TGCGCCAGCAGTGAGTCGTGGAGGGATACAGATACGCAGTATTTT.

The DNA for the CDR3 is TGTGCCAGCAGCGTAGTGAGGGATCACGGCACCGGGGAGCTGTTTTTT. This translates into CASSVVRDHGTGELFF. V gene TRBV9 combines with J gene TRBJ2-2; D perhaps matches TRBD2 (5 bases). Germline V gives CDR1 SGDLS, CDR2 YYNGEE. This CDR3 contains 16 residues. Trimming removed 0 bases at V and 4 bases at J, with 13 bases between.

The genes are TRBV18 and TRBJ1-2; maybe TRBD1 (6 bases). Between the trimmed V and J ends, which lost 2 bases and 5 bases, there was a span of 18 bases. In germline, CDR1 is KGHSH, CDR2 LQKENI. The CDR3 length is 16 residues. CDR3 nucleotide sequence: TGTGCCAGCTCACCAGTCGGGGGCCCCCTTCAATATGGCTACACCTTC. This codes for CASSPVGGPLQYGYTF.

The genes are TRBV27 and TRBJ1-2; perhaps TRBD1 as D (5 bases). Between the trimmed V and J ends, which lost 6 bases and 4 bases, there was a span of 15 bases. The CDR3 is 14 amino acids. Germline CDR1 and CDR2: MNHEY and SMNVEV (reference sequence). The CDR3 is CASSPAGSVYGYTF. The CDR3 region has the DNA TGTGCCAGCAGCCCCGCAGGGAGCGTCTATGGCTACACCTTC.

CDR3 protein: CASSLFDSRTDTQYF. The CDR3 nucleotides are TGTGCCAGCAGCTTATTTGACAGTCGCACAGATACGCAGTATTTT. V and J are TRBV11-2 and TRBJ2-3; D might be TRBD1 (5 bases). This CDR3 has 15 residues. Trimming removed 2 bases from V and 1 base from J, with 10 bases in between. Germline lookup yields CDR1 SGHAT and CDR2 FQNNGV.

The chain joins TRBV14 to TRBJ2-5; D may be TRBD2 (5 bases). The V end lost 1 base, the J end lost 1 base, and 13 bases lay between the germline ends. The V gene's germline CDR1 is SGHDN and CDR2 FVKESK. This CDR3 has 16 amino acids. The CDR3 here is CASSQARGRPQETQYF. The DNA for the CDR3 is TGTGCCAGCAGCCAAGCCCGGGGTCGGCCCCAAGAGACCCAGTACTTC.

The CDR3 coding sequence is TGTGCCAGCAGTTTCAAAGGCAAGCAGTACTTC. Encoded protein: CASSFKGKQYF. This chain connects TRBV6-5 to TRBJ2-7; D remains unclear. Germline CDR1 is MNHEY and CDR2 is SVGAGI. V gave up 4 bases and J gave up 8 bases, with 9 bases separating them. The CDR3 totals 11 residues.

V and J are TRBV2 and TRBJ2-3, with D possibly TRBD2 on 6 matching bases. CDR1 is SNHLY, CDR2 FYNNEI, per germline. There are 18 residues in the CDR3. Trimming shortened V by 0 bases and J by 0 bases, and 16 bases separated the two germline ends. CDR3 residues: CASSEARLANSSTDTQYF. In DNA form, the CDR3 reads TGTGCCAGCAGTGAAGCGCGTCTAGCGAACTCTAGCACAGATACGCAGTATTTT.

The V call is TRBV29-1, the J call TRBJ2-4, with TRBD2 as a possible D gene (6 bases). Trimming cost V 6 bases and J 2 bases, with 14 bases left between them. CDR1 SQVTM and CDR2 ANQGSEA come from the germline V gene. The CDR3 is made up of 14 amino acids. The CDR3 protein is CSVSLASSKNIQYF. The CDR3 region has the DNA TGCAGCGTCTCCCTAGCGAGCTCCAAAAACATTCAGTACTTC.

The chain couples TRBV9 to TRBJ1-5; D unresolved. This CDR3 is 13 amino acids long. Germline V gene data show CDR1 as SGDLS and CDR2 as YYNGEE. V gave up 0 bases and J gave up 6 bases, with 7 bases separating them. This CDR3 reads CASSVDVAQPQHF. CDR3 sequence (DNA): TGTGCCAGCAGCGTAGACGTAGCTCAGCCCCAGCATTTT.

The rearrangement uses TRBV7-7 and TRBJ2-1, with 14 bases that match TRBD2. Per the germline V gene, CDR1 is SSHAT and CDR2 is FNYEAQ (reference sequence). This CDR3 comprises 18 residues. V dropped 6 bases and J dropped 1; count of bases not matched to a gene: 8. CDR3 protein: CASRPGLAGDGSYNEQFF. CDR3 sequence (DNA): TGTGCCAGCAGACCGGGACTAGCGGGAGACGGTTCCTACAATGAGCAGTTCTTC. Looking up the rest from reference TRBV7-7 and TRBJ2-1 gives the full variable domain: GAGVSQSPRYKVTKRGQDVTLRCDPISSHATLYWYQQALGQGPEFLTYFNYEAQPDKSGLPSDRFSAERPEGSISTLTIQRTEQRDSAMYRCASRPGLAGDGSYNEQFFGPGTRLTVL.

This chain joins TRBV11-2 and TRBJ2-7; 13 bases agree with TRBD2. The junction had 7 bases not matched to a gene; V was cut back by 5 bases and J by 6 bases. Germline V CDR1 and CDR2: SGHAT, FQNNGV. The CDR3 loop spans 15 amino acids. The CDR3 region is CASSAGLAGVFEQYF. CDR3 DNA sequence: TGTGCCAGCAGCGCTGGACTAGCGGGAGTATTCGAGCAGTACTTC. Combining the CDR3 with reference TRBV11-2 and TRBJ2-7 gives the whole variable domain EAGVAQSPRYKIIEKRQSVAFWCNPISGHATLYWYQQILGQGPKLLIQFQNNGVVDDSQLPKDRFSAERLKGVDSTLKIQPAKLEDSAVYLCASSAGLAGVFEQYFGPGTRLTVT.

This clone occurred a few times. This chain connects TRBV6-6 to TRBJ1-5, with D uncertain. This CDR3 comprises 12 residues. The V and J ends lost 4 bases and 2 bases respectively, with 3 bases between them. In germline, CDR1 is MNHNY, CDR2 SVGAGI (reference sequence). The CDR3 region has the DNA TGTGCCAGCAGTTCTGGCAATCAGCCCCAGCATTTT. Translated: CASSSGNQPQHF.

The chain carries TRBV27 and TRBJ2-2; D gene unclear. Germline V gene data show CDR1 as MNHEY and CDR2 as SMNVEV (reference sequence). The length of the CDR3 is 15 residues. The ends were cut back, 5 bases at V and 5 bases at J, with 15 bases in the middle. As DNA, the CDR3 is TGTGCCAGCAGTGCCCACCTCTATGGTACCGGGGAGCTGTTTTTT. It translates to CASSAHLYGTGELFF.

The chain has TRBV27 and TRBJ2-2; TRBD2 aligns across 14 bases. V lost 4 bases to trimming and J lost 6 bases; unmatched junction nucleotides: 1. This CDR3 has 15 residues. Germline lookup yields CDR1 MNHEY and CDR2 SMNVEV (reference sequence). The CDR3 DNA follows: TGTGCCAGCAGTTGGGGACTAGCGGGGGCCGGGGAGCTGTTTTTT. Translation gives CASSWGLAGAGELFF.

The rearrangement uses TRBV29-1 and TRBJ1-1; D is uncertain. V lost 3 bases, J lost 7 bases, and 12 bases lay in between. Germline-derived CDR1 and CDR2 are SQVTM and ANQGSEA. This CDR3 region has 12 residues. CDR3 nucleotide sequence: TGCAGCGTTGATACGCCAAGGTTTGAAGCTTTCTTT. It is translated as CSVDTPRFEAFF. Full variable domain (rest looked up from reference TRBV29-1 and TRBJ1-1): SAVISQKPSRDICQRGTSLTIQCQVDSQVTMMFWYRQQPGQSLTLIATANQGSEATYESGFVIDKFPISRPNLTFSTLTVSNMSPEDSSIYLCSVDTPRFEAFFGQGTRLTVV.

The chain uses TRBV19 and TRBJ2-5; 7 nucleotides align to TRBD1. Germline CDR1 is LNHDA and CDR2 is SQIVND (reference sequence). This CDR3 has 12 residues. The V segment lost 9 bases and the J segment 5 bases; nucleotides outside the gene matches: 6. As DNA, the CDR3 is TGTGCCAGCACAGGGGAATGGGAGACCCAGTACTTC. Amino acid sequence: CASTGEWETQYF.

This chain connects TRBV5-1 to TRBJ2-5; 11 bases align to TRBD1. Germline trimming cut 0 bases from V and 5 bases from J; bases unmatched to any gene: 6. CDR1 is SGHRS and CDR2 is YFSETQ in the germline V gene. The CDR3 has 16 residues. Here the CDR3 DNA reads TGCGCCAGCAGCTTGGTTGGGACAGGGGGAACGGAGACCCAGTACTTC. Amino acid sequence: CASSLVGTGGTETQYF.

J is TRBJ2-3 and V is TRBV7-9; D is tentatively TRBD1 or TRBD2 (6 bases each). The CDR3 extends over 15 amino acids. CDR1 SEHNR and CDR2 FQNEAQ come from the germline V gene (reference sequence). V was shortened by 5 bases and J by 4 bases, with 16 bases between the two germline ends. The CDR3 protein is CASSDQEGVSDTQYF. CDR3 DNA sequence: TGTGCCAGCAGCGATCAGGAGGGGGTCTCAGATACGCAGTATTTT.

This chain joins TRBV21-1 and TRBJ2-7. TRBV21-1 is a pseudogene. The CDR3 is 14 residues long. The CDR3 spells CASPFKQGLYEQYF. The CDR3 DNA reads TGTGCCAGCCCCTTTAAACAGGGACTCTACGAGCAGTACTTC.

This clone was seen repeatedly, ten times or more. The genes are TRBV15 and TRBJ2-7; TRBD1 is a possible D gene (6 bases). Germline CDR1 is LNHNV and CDR2 is YYDKDF (reference sequence). The CDR3 sequence is 16 residues long. The germline V and J ends were trimmed by 4 bases and 6 bases, with 22 bases remaining between them. The CDR3 coding sequence is TGTGCCACCAGCAAAAGGCCCACTGCTGCAGGGGTCGAGCAGTACTTC. Protein product: CATSKRPTAAGVEQYF.